Sequencing of this T cell receptor (beta chain) was carried out in a study of draining lymph node invasion in breast cancer (dated by TCRdb to the early 2020s). At the level of the whole study: Histology and cytokeratin immunohistochemistry were used to diagnose nodal metastasis, and EpCAM/CD45 flow cytometry was used to confirm the diagnosis. In a separate targeted assay, sorted memory regulatory T cells and memory conventional CD4 T cells were compared across breast cancer tissues by bulk TCR-beta CDR3 sequencing. From every patient, the primary tumor plus matched non-invaded and tumor-invaded tumor-draining lymph nodes were collected, and both Treg and Tconv subsets were profiled. The separate targeted TCR sequencing included lymph nodes from five patients, and primary tumors were also sequenced for three of those five patients. Study-level results and caveats: TCRs shared between the Treg and Tconv subsets were regarded as suggesting, but not proving, a common clonal origin. The tumor top-100 clone tracking analysis could be carried out in only a couple of patients. In the targeted TCR-seq data, Tregs appeared more clonally expanded than Tconvs in all tissues, and both subsets were less diverse in tumor than lymph nodes. Within each tissue, roughly 13-25% of Treg TCRs were also found among Tconvs, a result interpreted as suggesting peripheral Treg induction. Some of the top 100 tumor clones were detected in invaded and non-invaded nodes, and this detection was taken to suggest recirculation between tumor and draining nodes. Whether Treg conversion occurred in a given organ or whether converted Tregs recirculated between nodes and tumor could not be resolved from the data.

Library method: bulk RNA-seq. The sequencer listed for this sample is Illumina HiSeq 2500. As for how the authors treated the data: CDR3 sequences in the separate targeted TCR-seq dataset were extracted from raw reads and quantified using MiXCR version 2.1.5 with default parameters. Each TCR-beta clone in the separate targeted TCR-seq dataset was defined by the V gene, J gene and CDR3 sequence taken together. In the separate targeted TCR-seq dataset, clones with fewer than three counts were first removed, after which only the 90% most strongly expressed clones per sample were kept. In the separate targeted TCR-seq dataset, Treg-Tconv overlap was calculated per tissue as the number of shared clones divided by the total number of Treg clones, multiplied by 100. TCRdb reran the public reads through fastp at Q25 and MiXCR, keeping productive beta chains. Every entry covers one CDR3 protein and lists the most common genes and DNA from its rows. The V and J calls and clone size come from TCRdb's table, not from the authors' own analysis. The sample table lists roughly 2,000 distinct CDR3 sequences, about 84% of them with a count of one. The ten largest clones represent over 2% of the sample.

For memory conventional CD4 T cells, the sort was based on CD4+ CD45RA- CD25- cells. Tumor-draining lymph nodes were classified as non-invaded or invaded according to the absence or presence of metastatic tumor cells. Before staining and sorting, a Miltenyi Pan T Cell isolation kit was used to pre-enrich the T cells. Primary tumors were characterized by immunohistochemistry for estrogen receptor, progesterone receptor, HER2 and Ki-67. Fresh surgical tissue was processed within a few hours after surgery by cutting into small fragments. Tissue fragments were enzymatically digested with Liberase TL plus DNase for roughly 20 minutes and filtered through a 40-micrometer strainer. After DAPI live/dead staining, sorting was performed on a BD FACS Aria II with about 97-99% purity. Sorted cells were lysed in TCL buffer and RNA was purified with a Norgen Single Cell RNA purification kit including DNase treatment.

The germline V gene specifies MNHNS as CDR1 and SASEGT as CDR2. The CDR3 starts with the cysteine, ends with the phenylalanine, and has 13 residues. Only the CDR3 portion is preserved as DNA: 39 bases, with reading frame beginning at the first base. V ends up 6 bases short and J 4 bases short, with an unmatched junction base count of 4. The table lists this clonotype with a count of one. Which antigen it targets is not known. Per-base qualities were not stored, and no clone one base away is much larger. One read gives only weak evidence. In this chain, TRBV6-1 is recombined with TRBJ1-1; TRBD1 aligns with 8 central bases. The sequencing input was sorted memory CD4+ effector T cells from a lymph node. The sample's cell subset or site label, in plain terms: CD45RA-negative sorted CD4+ T cells (memory Tconv or effector/memory Treg). The TCR was taken from a female donor with luminal breast cancer. DNA sequence: TGTGCCAGCAGGGACAGGGCAATCACTGAAGCTTTCTTT. Translated, this is CASRDRAITEAFF.